This TCR beta chain was sequenced in a study of blood T cell repertoires in COVID-19. Data came from immunoSEQ multiplex PCR; TCRdb stores just in-frame clones and leaves some out. The sample has a few hundred thousand clones; around 86% are singletons. CDR1 is SEHNR, CDR2 FQNEAQ, per germline (reference sequence). This CDR3 contains 15 residues. V gave up 3 bases and J gave up 5 bases; unmatched junction bases: 6. Participants were placed into cohorts based on the clinical history they reported. This TCR was recovered from a man in his thirties or forties in a cohort exposed to, infected with or recovered from COVID-19 (not recorded which). Sequences were obtained from PBMCs or T cells enriched from blood (not recorded which). The chain employs TRBV7-9 and TRBJ2-7; 11 nucleotides align to TRBD2. DNA for the CDR3: TGTGCCAGCAGCTTTCCGGGGACTAGCGGTGACGAGCAGTACTTC. Translated: CASSFPGTSGDEQYF.